The clone carrying this T cell receptor beta chain was observed once. PCR amplification relied on 60 Vbeta primers (plus 13 Jbeta primers). Repertoires were generated with immunoSEQ multiplex PCR, while TCRdb's copy carries only in-frame clones and drops some. The data show fewer than 120,000 clones, approximately 82% seen once. These data originate in a study of cytomegalovirus exposure and HLA in healthy donors. What was sequenced was PBMCs. This clonotype was sampled from a man aged 25-45 years in good health and CMV-seropositive.

Here the CDR3 reads CASSIGQGGYGYTF. CDR3 DNA: TGTGCCAGCAGTATTGGACAGGGGGGCTATGGCTACACCTTC. This chain uses TRBV28 with TRBJ1-2, with 10 bases matching TRBD1. Trimming took 5 bases from V and 4 from J; bases not matched to a gene: 4. CDR1 is MDHEN, CDR2 SYDVKM, per germline. The CDR3 totals 14 residues.